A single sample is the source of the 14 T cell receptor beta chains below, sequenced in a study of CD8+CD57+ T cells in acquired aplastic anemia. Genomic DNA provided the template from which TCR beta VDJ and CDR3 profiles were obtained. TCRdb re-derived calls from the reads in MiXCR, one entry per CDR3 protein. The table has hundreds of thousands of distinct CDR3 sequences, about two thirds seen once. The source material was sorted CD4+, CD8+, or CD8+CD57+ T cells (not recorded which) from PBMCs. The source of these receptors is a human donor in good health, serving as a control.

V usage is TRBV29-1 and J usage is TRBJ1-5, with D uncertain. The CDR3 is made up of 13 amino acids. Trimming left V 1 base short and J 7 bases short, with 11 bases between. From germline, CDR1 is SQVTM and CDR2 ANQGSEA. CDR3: CSVEVGTRQPQHF. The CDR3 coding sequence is TGCAGCGTTGAAGTAGGAACGCGGCAGCCCCAGCATTTT.

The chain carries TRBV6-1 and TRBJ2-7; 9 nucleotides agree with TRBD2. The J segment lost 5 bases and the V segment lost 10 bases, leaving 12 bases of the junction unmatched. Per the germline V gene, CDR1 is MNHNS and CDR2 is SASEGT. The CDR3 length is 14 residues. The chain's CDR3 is CATLYWRGGDEQYF. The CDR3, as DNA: TGTGCCACCCTATACTGGCGGGGGGGCGACGAGCAGTACTTC.

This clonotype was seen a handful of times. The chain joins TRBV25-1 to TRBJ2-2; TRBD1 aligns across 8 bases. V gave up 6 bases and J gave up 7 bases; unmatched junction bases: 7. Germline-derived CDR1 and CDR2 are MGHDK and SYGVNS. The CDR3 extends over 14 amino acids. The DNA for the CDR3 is TGTGCCAGCAGCCCGCAGGGGGCGAGCGGGGAGCTGTTTTTT. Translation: CASSPQGASGELFF.

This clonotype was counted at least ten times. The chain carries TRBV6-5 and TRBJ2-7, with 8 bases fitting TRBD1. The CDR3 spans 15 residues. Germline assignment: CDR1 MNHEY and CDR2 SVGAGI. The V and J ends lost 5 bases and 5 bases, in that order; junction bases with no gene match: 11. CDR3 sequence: CASSTPGTGLDEQYF. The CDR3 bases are TGTGCCAGCAGTACACCCGGGACAGGTCTCGACGAGCAGTACTTC.

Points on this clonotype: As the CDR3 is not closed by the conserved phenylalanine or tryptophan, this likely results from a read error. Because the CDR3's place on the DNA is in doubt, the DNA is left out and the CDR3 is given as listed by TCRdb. The CDR3 loop is CASSLNGANTGEL. This sequence joins TRBV7-2 and TRBJ2-5; no DNA check was done on the table's D call, TRBD1. The length of the CDR3 is 13 amino acids, counting both ends. Germline values: CDR1 SGHTA, CDR2 FQGNSA.

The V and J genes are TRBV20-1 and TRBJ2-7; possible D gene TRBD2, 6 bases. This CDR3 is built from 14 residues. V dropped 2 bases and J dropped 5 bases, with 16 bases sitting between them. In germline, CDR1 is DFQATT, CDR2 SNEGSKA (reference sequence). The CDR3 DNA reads TGCAGTGCTAGAAAGGAGGGCAATGAGCACGAGCAGTACTTC. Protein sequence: CSARKEGNEHEQYF.

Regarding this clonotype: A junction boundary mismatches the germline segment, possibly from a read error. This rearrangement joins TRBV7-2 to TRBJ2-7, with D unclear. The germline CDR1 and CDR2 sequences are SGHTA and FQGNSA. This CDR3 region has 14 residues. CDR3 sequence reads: CASSFQRATYTQYF. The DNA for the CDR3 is TGTGCCAGCAGCTTTCAAAGGGCGACCTACACGCAGTATTTC. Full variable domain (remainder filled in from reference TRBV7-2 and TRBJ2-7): GAGVSQSPSNKVTEKGKDVELRCDPISGHTALYWYRQSLGQGLEFLIYFQGNSAPDKSGLPSDRFSAERTGGSVSTLTIQRTQQEDSAVYLCASSFQRATYTQYFGPGTRLTVT.

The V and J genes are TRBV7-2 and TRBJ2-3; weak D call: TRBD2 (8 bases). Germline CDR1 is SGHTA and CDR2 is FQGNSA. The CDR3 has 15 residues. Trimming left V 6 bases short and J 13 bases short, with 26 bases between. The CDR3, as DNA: TGTGCCAGCAGGGCATCGGGGGGGCAGGGGGTTACCAAGTATTTT. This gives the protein CASRASGGQGVTKYF. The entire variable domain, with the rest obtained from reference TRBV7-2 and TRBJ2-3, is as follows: GAGVSQSPSNKVTEKGKDVELRCDPISGHTALYWYRQSLGQGLEFLIYFQGNSAPDKSGLPSDRFSAERTGGSVSTLTIQRTQQEDSAVYLCASRASGGQGVTKYFGPGTRLTVL.

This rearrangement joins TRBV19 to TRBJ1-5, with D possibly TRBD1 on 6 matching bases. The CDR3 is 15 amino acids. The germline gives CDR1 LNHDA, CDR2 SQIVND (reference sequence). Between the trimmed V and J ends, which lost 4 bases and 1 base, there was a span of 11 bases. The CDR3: CASSRPTGSNQPQHF. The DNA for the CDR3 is TGTGCCAGTAGTAGGCCAACAGGGAGCAATCAGCCCCAGCATTTT.

CDR3 in DNA: TGTGCCAGCAGTGAGGGGTATATAGCTGAAAAACTGTTTTTT. Its translation: CASSEGYIAEKLFF. The chain has TRBV2 and TRBJ1-4; no clear D gene. The CDR3 is 14 amino acids. CDR1 SNHLY and CDR2 FYNNEI come from the germline V gene. Trimming stripped 3 bases from V and 7 bases from J, with 12 bases between.

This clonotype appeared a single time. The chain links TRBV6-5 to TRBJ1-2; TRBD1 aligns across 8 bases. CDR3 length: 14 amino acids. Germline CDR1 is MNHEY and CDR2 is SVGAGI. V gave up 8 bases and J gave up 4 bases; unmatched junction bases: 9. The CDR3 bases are TGTGCCAGCGGGGGACAGGTCGGGAGCTATGGCTACACCTTC. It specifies CASGGQVGSYGYTF.

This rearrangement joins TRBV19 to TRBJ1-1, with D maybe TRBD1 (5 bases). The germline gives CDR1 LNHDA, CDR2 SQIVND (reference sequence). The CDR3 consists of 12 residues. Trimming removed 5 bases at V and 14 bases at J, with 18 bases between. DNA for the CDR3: TGTGCCAGTAGTCCGAGGGGCGGGGGAGCATTCTTT. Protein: CASSPRGGGAFF.

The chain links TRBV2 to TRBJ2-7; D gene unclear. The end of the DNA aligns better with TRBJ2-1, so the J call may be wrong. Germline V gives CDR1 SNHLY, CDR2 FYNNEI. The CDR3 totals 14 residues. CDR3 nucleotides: TGTGCCAGCAGTCGGAGTAATAGGCAGAACGAGCAGTTCTTC. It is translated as CASSRSNRQNEQFF.

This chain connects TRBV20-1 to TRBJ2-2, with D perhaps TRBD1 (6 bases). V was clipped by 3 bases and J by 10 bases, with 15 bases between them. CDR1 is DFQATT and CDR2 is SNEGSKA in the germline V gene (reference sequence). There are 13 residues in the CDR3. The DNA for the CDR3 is TGCAGTGCTAGTCGGCCGGGACACCAGGAGCTGTTTTTT. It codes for CSASRPGHQELFF.